This is a list of T cell receptor beta chains from one sample in a study of blood T cell repertoires in COVID-19. Here immunoSEQ multiplex PCR was the method, and the copy in TCRdb shows in-frame clones only, minus some. Of about 270,000 clones in the sample, 86% were seen once. The specimen was peripheral blood. These receptors were taken from a man aged 40-49 years with active or convalescent COVID-19. The CDR3 runs from the conserved cysteine through the conserved F or W. Each record gives: clone size, CDR3 length, D gene, V gene, J gene, CDR3 protein, CDR3 DNA. A D gene is named only where the DNA matches it firmly. Size is stated for part of the rows, as once, few or many counts, or as a class when the clone is expanded.

clone_size: -
cdr3_length: 11
d_call: -
v_call: TRBV6-5
j_call: TRBJ2-7
cdr3_aa: CASSLGGEQYF
cdr3_nt: TGTGCCAGCTCCTTAGGAGGAGAGCAGTACTTC

clone_size: -
cdr3_length: 15
d_call: -
v_call: TRBV27
j_call: TRBJ1-6
cdr3_aa: CASSFSRGYNSPLHF
cdr3_nt: TGTGCCAGCAGTTTTTCGCGCGGGTATAATTCACCCCTCCACTTT

clone_size: -
cdr3_length: 15
d_call: -
v_call: TRBV27
j_call: TRBJ2-3
cdr3_aa: CASSYSFGSTDTQYF
cdr3_nt: TGTGCCAGCAGTTATTCGTTCGGGAGTACAGATACGCAGTATTTT

clone_size: -
cdr3_length: 13
d_call: -
v_call: TRBV28
j_call: TRBJ2-5
cdr3_aa: CASLEGVQETQYF
cdr3_nt: TGTGCCAGCCTAGAGGGGGTCCAAGAGACCCAGTACTTC

clone_size: -
cdr3_length: 16
d_call: -
v_call: TRBV30
j_call: TRBJ1-3
cdr3_aa: CAWRAGAYFSGNTIYF
cdr3_nt: TGTGCCTGGAGAGCGGGGGCTTACTTCTCTGGAAACACCATATATTTT

clone_size: once
cdr3_length: 15
d_call: -
v_call: TRBV14
j_call: TRBJ1-2
cdr3_aa: CASSQRGLGNYGYTF
cdr3_nt: TGTGCCAGCAGCCAACGGGGTTTGGGTAACTATGGCTACACCTTC

clone_size: -
cdr3_length: 14
d_call: TRBD1
v_call: TRBV7-6
j_call: TRBJ2-7
cdr3_aa: CASSPGTGTGEQYF
cdr3_nt: TGTGCCAGCAGCCCCGGGACAGGGACGGGGGAGCAGTACTTC

clone_size: -
cdr3_length: 14
d_call: -
v_call: TRBV30
j_call: TRBJ1-1
cdr3_aa: CAWSAVIMNTEAFF
cdr3_nt: TGTGCCTGGAGTGCGGTGATAATGAACACTGAAGCTTTCTTT

clone_size: -
cdr3_length: 16
d_call: TRBD2
v_call: TRBV5-4
j_call: TRBJ2-7
cdr3_aa: CASSLGPSGSIQEQYF
cdr3_nt: TGTGCCAGCAGCTTGGGGCCCAGCGGGAGTATTCAAGAGCAGTACTTC

clone_size: -
cdr3_length: 14
d_call: -
v_call: TRBV6-5
j_call: TRBJ1-6
cdr3_aa: CASRSRVQEIPLHF
cdr3_nt: TGTGCCAGCAGAAGCAGGGTTCAGGAAATCCCCCTCCACTTT

clone_size: -
cdr3_length: 11
d_call: -
v_call: TRBV29-1
j_call: TRBJ2-1
cdr3_aa: CSVRLNNEQFF
cdr3_nt: TGCAGCGTTCGGTTGAATAATGAGCAGTTCTTC

clone_size: -
cdr3_length: 14
d_call: -
v_call: TRBV19
j_call: TRBJ2-7
cdr3_aa: CASSIVPTNGEQYF
cdr3_nt: TGTGCCAGTAGTATAGTCCCGACGAACGGGGAGCAGTACTTC

clone_size: -
cdr3_length: 13
d_call: -
v_call: TRBV25-1
j_call: TRBJ1-2
cdr3_aa: CASSGQSNYGYTF
cdr3_nt: TGTGCCAGCAGTGGACAGAGTAACTATGGCTACACCTTC

clone_size: -
cdr3_length: 15
d_call: TRBD2
v_call: TRBV7-9
j_call: TRBJ2-7
cdr3_aa: CASSLELAADYEQYF
cdr3_nt: TGTGCCAGCAGCTTAGAACTAGCGGCCGATTACGAGCAGTACTTC

clone_size: -
cdr3_length: 12
d_call: -
v_call: TRBV27
j_call: TRBJ1-2
cdr3_aa: CASYSGGYGYTF
cdr3_nt: TGTGCCAGCTACTCAGGTGGCTATGGCTACACCTTC

clone_size: once
cdr3_length: 14
d_call: TRBD2
v_call: TRBV29-1
j_call: TRBJ2-2
cdr3_aa: CSGGTSGATGELFF
cdr3_nt: TGCAGCGGTGGGACTAGCGGGGCAACCGGGGAGCTGTTTTTT

clone_size: -
cdr3_length: 15
d_call: TRBD1
v_call: TRBV7-6
j_call: TRBJ1-5
cdr3_aa: CASSLETGVGEPQHF
cdr3_nt: TGTGCCAGCAGCTTAGAGACAGGGGTCGGTGAGCCCCAGCATTTT

clone_size: -
cdr3_length: 15
d_call: -
v_call: TRBV9
j_call: TRBJ1-6
cdr3_aa: CASSVSGSLDSPLHF
cdr3_nt: TGTGCCAGCAGCGTCTCAGGGTCCCTTGATTCACCCCTCCACTTT